One and the same sample provided the 9 T cell receptor beta chains below, sequenced in a study of T cell changes during pregnancy in multiple sclerosis. Assay used: immunoSEQ multiplex PCR; TCRdb lists only in-frame clones, some missing. The data show about 68,000 clones, with about nine tenths seen just once and around 1.5% held by the top ten. The material sequenced was peripheral blood, taken in the third trimester of pregnancy. The receptor set was obtained from a female donor with multiple sclerosis, enrolled in a pregnancy study.

CDR3 nucleotides: TGCGCCAGCAGCTTGGCCCTGGGCGCGAACGACAATGAGCAGTTCTTC. Residues: CASSLALGANDNEQFF. The J gene is TRBJ2-1, the V gene TRBV5-1; D unclear. This CDR3 region has 16 residues. The germline V gene has CDR1 SGHRS and CDR2 YFSETQ. Deletions cut 0 bases from V and 5 bases from J, with 15 bases between.

The gene calls are TRBV18 and TRBJ2-2, with 7 bases aligning to TRBD2. The CDR3 is made up of 14 amino acids. Germline-derived CDR1 and CDR2 are KGHSH and LQKENI. After removal of 6 bases from V and 7 bases from J, the junction contained 8 bases not matched to a gene. CDR3 nucleotide sequence: TGTGCCAGCTCCAGCGGGATTAGCGGCGGGGAGCTGTTTTTT. It translates to CASSSGISGGELFF.

This sequence joins TRBV6-4 and TRBJ2-1, with 10 bases matching TRBD2. Germline loops: CDR1 MRHNA, CDR2 SNTAGT. V gave up 2 bases and J gave up 8 bases; unmatched junction bases: 6. The CDR3 is made up of 15 amino acids. CDR3 DNA sequence: TGTGCCAGCAGTGACGTGTCTAGCGGGAGCCATGAGCAGTTCTTC. Its protein is CASSDVSSGSHEQFF.

This sequence joins TRBV6-6 and TRBJ2-5; 9 bases fit TRBD2. CDR1 MNHNY and CDR2 SVGAGI come from the germline V gene (reference sequence). V shed 1 base, J shed 1 base, and the junction held 4 bases outside the gene matches. CDR3 size: 16 residues. CDR3 coding DNA: TGTGCCAGCAGTTACTTAGGACTAGCGAGCCAAGAGACCCAGTACTTC. It encodes CASSYLGLASQETQYF.

The rearrangement uses TRBV7-9 and TRBJ2-2; TRBD2 agrees at 8 bases. The germline V gene has CDR1 SEHNR and CDR2 FQNEAQ (reference sequence). After removal of 0 bases from V and 5 bases from J, the junction contained 2 bases not matched to a gene. This CDR3 region has 15 residues. The CDR3 DNA reads as TGTGCCAGCAGCTTAGCCGCTAGCGGGACCGGGGAGCTGTTTTTT. Amino acid sequence: CASSLAASGTGELFF.

The rearrangement uses TRBV6-5 and TRBJ1-1; D perhaps matches TRBD1 (6 bases). V lost 6 bases to trimming and J lost 3 bases, with 17 bases between them. CDR3 length: 15 amino acids. CDR1 MNHEY and CDR2 SVGAGI come from the germline V gene. CDR3 nucleotides: TGTGCCAGCAGCTTCCCGGAGGGGGGGCACACTGAAGCTTTCTTT. Amino acid sequence: CASSFPEGGHTEAFF.

The chain is built from TRBV5-1 and TRBJ1-2, with TRBD1 matching over 11 bases. The CDR3 has 15 amino acids. With V trimmed by 4 bases and J by 2 bases, 4 bases remained unmatched. Germline CDR1 and CDR2: SGHRS and YFSETQ. This CDR3 reads CASSGQGAGNYGYTF. The CDR3 DNA reads TGCGCCAGCAGCGGACAGGGGGCGGGGAACTATGGCTACACCTTC. Full variable domain (missing parts from reference TRBV5-1 and TRBJ1-2): KAGVTQTPRYLIKTRGQQVTLSCSPISGHRSVSWYQQTPGQGLQFLFEYFSETQRNKGNFPGRFSGRQFSNSRSEMNVSTLELGDSALYLCASSGQGAGNYGYTFGSGTRLTVV.

The chain recombines TRBV18 with TRBJ1-2; D remains unclear. V was trimmed by 6 bases and J by 7 bases, leaving 18 bases between them. The CDR3 runs 14 residues. From germline, CDR1 is KGHSH and CDR2 LQKENI. The CDR3 bases are TGTGCCAGCTCCCCTCGTGAGTCCTCCGGTGGCTACACCTTC. Its protein product is CASSPRESSGGYTF.

The chain uses TRBV7-3 and TRBJ2-1; 14 nucleotides agree with TRBD2. With V trimmed by 5 bases and J by 9 bases, 6 bases remained unmatched. This CDR3 contains 15 residues. CDR1 and CDR2 from the germline V gene are SGHTA and FQGTGA. In DNA, the CDR3 is TGTGCCAGCAGCCCGACTAGCGGGGGGGCCGGTGAGCAGTTCTTC. Translation gives CASSPTSGGAGEQFF.